This entry describes one T cell receptor beta chain. These data originate in a study of blood T cell repertoires in COVID-19. Study-wide context: From the United States, Italy and Spain came samples of acute and convalescent COVID-19. In each case, the material was cDNA or gDNA derived from T cells, B-cell-depleted T cells, or PBMCs.

The CDR3 is 15 amino acids. Trimming shortened V by 3 bases and J by 4 bases, and 13 bases separated the two germline ends. Germline-derived CDR1 and CDR2 are KGHSH and LQKENI. Methods used by the authors: Reference gene primer amplification gave nucleated cell count estimates. Clones were sequenced by immunoSEQ multiplex PCR, and TCRdb holds only the in-frame ones, with some missing. From that table come the V and J calls and clone size; the DNA was used to work out D and trimming. This table has approximately 150,000 clones, roughly 87% appearing once. This receptor was identified in a human donor in a cohort sampled during active COVID-19. The chain uses TRBV18 and TRBJ1-3, with D possibly matching TRBD1 (6 bases). Sequences were obtained from peripheral blood. The CDR3 DNA follows: TGTGCCAGCTCACCCAGACAGGAAAACGGAAACACCATATATTTT. Its protein product is CASSPRQENGNTIYF.